This TCR beta chain was recorded in a study of T cell responses to AZD1222 COVID-19 vaccine (TCRdb year 2021). For the wider study: AZD1222 recipients given second doses at about 4 weeks or at about 12 weeks were pooled, since spike-specific TCR depth and breadth were not found to differ between the two schedules. Trial participants were enrolled by age into subgroups of 18-55, 56-69 and 70-plus years, and approximately 150, 30 and 60 TCR-sequenced participants, respectively, were included in these subgroups. A total of more than 230 trial participants underwent TCR sequencing, of whom 200 to 220 had received two doses of AZD1222 and roughly 26 had received two doses of the MenACWY control vaccine. Results the study describes overall, beyond this receptor: Most participants were white British and females outnumbered males, and the authors suggested that clonal diversity may have been underestimated. After two AZD1222 doses, spike-specific TCR breadth and depth were significantly higher than at day 0 and than in MenACWY recipients. The whole spike protein was spanned by vaccine-associated CD4 TCRs, and dominant responses were seen in regions 160-218 and 743-854. Only five or six AZD1222 recipients were SARS-CoV-2 seropositive at baseline, limiting conclusions about previously exposed vaccinees. The 56-69-year group was small, and its depth increase did not reach significance, likely because of low power. Epitopes outside the regions mutated in the B.1.351 and B.1.1.7 variants were reportedly recognized by nearly half of the unique spike-specific TCRs. Because no samples from the day 14 peak response were available, repertoires could be characterized only after the peak T cell response.

The time point label here, explained by the study, means: baseline before first vaccination. Vaccinee samples came from UK trials COV001 and COV002, including a single-blind randomized controlled phase 2/3 trial of AZD1222 (ChAdOx1 nCoV-19) in healthy adults. For TCRbeta chain sequencing, PBMC samples from trial participants were taken at day 0 and at day 28 after the second dose. In regard to this clone: Its antigen target is currently unknown. Base qualities are not provided; no much larger clone lies one nucleotide away.

The CDR1 and CDR2 encoded by the germline V gene are SGHDT and YYEEEE. CDR3 length: 15 amino acids, cysteine to phenylalanine. Just CDR3 DNA is preserved here, 45 bases in frame from base 1. V is trimmed back by 4 bases and J by 6 bases, and the junction contains 4 bases that no gene match accounts for. The CDR3 regions of human TCRbeta chains were analyzed by immunosequencing. The source study handled its data this way. Repertoire TCRs were matched against a reference library of SARS-CoV-2-specific TCRs generated with the MIRA antigen-specificity platform. Breadth was defined as the fraction of unique TCRs that were SARS-CoV-2-associated. Depth was defined as the fraction of total T cells that were SARS-CoV-2-associated. Using the MIRA data, each spike-specific TCR was mapped to the spike region that the TCR reacts to and placed in a CD4 or CD8 class. Log10-transformed breadth and depth values were compared by one-way ANOVA with Sidak's multiple comparisons tests. TCRdb's version of the immuneACCESS table is confined to in-frame rearrangements and falls short of the full clone set. An unresolved V gene accounts for under half of the shortfall where checked; the remainder is of unknown origin. V, J and clone size are those of that table, while D and trimming were read from the DNA. Present in this sample are roughly 150,000 clones, approximately 90% of which were seen just once. Together, the top ten hold around 5.4% of the sample.

Recombination connected TRBV5-6 to TRBJ2-1, with 13 bases in between that match TRBD2. This TCR came from an adult in good health. The sample consisted of peripheral blood, taken on day 0 of AZD1222 vaccination. The CDR3 in this case is CASSQGLAGANEQFF. Here is the DNA: TGTGCCAGCAGCCAAGGACTAGCGGGAGCCAATGAGCAGTTCTTC.